The 18 T cell receptor beta chains reported below all come from one sample, sequenced in a study of T-cell reconstitution after alpha-beta-depleted transplantation in children. Unique molecular identifiers were incorporated when the TCRbeta library was constructed. MiXCR, applied by TCRdb to the PCR reads, yields one record per CDR3 protein. In the table there are some 300,000 distinct CDR3 sequences, 9% to 12% of which are singletons. The sample here was PBMCs from the stem cell graft donor, taken from the stem cell graft. These receptors all stem from a human donor who donated a stem cell graft to a child with acute lymphoblastic leukemia.

In its sample, this clonotype was seen a few times. The chain combines TRBV20-1 with TRBJ2-7; 8 bases are shared with TRBD1. The CDR3 has 17 amino acids. With V trimmed by 4 bases and J by 5 bases, 19 bases remained unmatched. Germline-derived CDR1 and CDR2 are DFQATT and SNEGSKA (reference sequence). This CDR3 reads CSATKLQGQGARDEQYF. The CDR3 nucleotides are TGCAGTGCTACGAAACTTCAAGGTCAGGGGGCTCGGGACGAGCAGTACTTC.

This CDR3 is CASRPQVAATGELFF. CDR3 DNA: TGTGCCAGCAGGCCCCAGGTGGCTGCAACCGGGGAGCTGTTTTTT. This chain uses TRBV5-5 with TRBJ2-2; D uncertain. Germline loops: CDR1 SGHKS, CDR2 YYEKEE (reference sequence). The V and J ends lost 5 bases and 5 bases respectively, with 16 bases between them. This CDR3 has 15 residues.

V usage is TRBV7-2 and J usage is TRBJ2-7, with 8 bases matching TRBD2. The CDR3 spans 17 residues. Germline loops: CDR1 SGHTA, CDR2 FQGNSA. With 4 bases clipped from V and 1 base from J, the junction kept 12 bases outside the gene matches. The CDR3: CASSSNKGLGASYEQYF. For the CDR3, the DNA is TGTGCCAGCAGCTCCAACAAGGGACTAGGAGCATCCTACGAGCAGTACTTC.

The gene calls are TRBV30 and TRBJ2-1; D is undetermined. Germline V CDR1 and CDR2: GTSNPN, SVGIG (reference sequence). The CDR3 is 11 residues long. Trimming took off 4 bases at V and 10 bases at J, with 11 bases between the two ends. CDR3 amino acids: CAWNTAWEQFF. The CDR3 DNA is TGTGCCTGGAATACAGCCTGGGAGCAGTTCTTC.

The rearrangement links TRBV5-1 to TRBJ2-7; 7 nucleotides match TRBD1. Germline CDR1 reads SGHRS; CDR2 reads YFSETQ. The CDR3 is 15 amino acids. The junction had 10 bases not matched to a gene; V was cut back by 4 bases and J by 3 bases. The CDR3 coding sequence is TGCGCCAGCAGCCCTGCGCCGGGACAGAACTACGAGCAGTACTTC. Translation gives CASSPAPGQNYEQYF. Together with reference TRBV5-1 and TRBJ2-7, the CDR3 gives the full variable domain: KAGVTQTPRYLIKTRGQQVTLSCSPISGHRSVSWYQQTPGQGLQFLFEYFSETQRNKGNFPGRFSGRQFSNSRSEMNVSTLELGDSALYLCASSPAPGQNYEQYFGPGTRLTVT.

This clonotype turned up a few times. CDR3 protein: CASSLPADAIYPIYGYTF. The DNA for the CDR3 is TGTGCCAGCAGCTTACCAGCGGACGCCATATATCCCATCTATGGCTACACCTTC. V usage is TRBV27 and J usage is TRBJ1-2; D not certain. The CDR3 is 18 residues long. The germline gives CDR1 MNHEY, CDR2 SMNVEV (reference sequence). V was clipped by 6 bases and J by 4 bases, with 27 bases between them.

V usage is TRBV28 and J usage is TRBJ2-2, with D hard to call. The germline V and J ends were trimmed by 10 bases and 0 bases, with 15 bases remaining between them. This CDR3 has 15 residues. CDR1 and CDR2 from the germline V gene are MDHEN and SYDVKM. In DNA form, the CDR3 reads TGTGCCATCAGACCCCGCAGTGCGAACACCGGGGAGCTGTTTTTT. This gives the protein CAIRPRSANTGELFF.

The chain carries TRBV7-2 and TRBJ2-4; 7 nucleotides match TRBD1. J lost 9 bases, V lost 1 base, and 6 bases had no gene match. This CDR3 has 14 amino acids. CDR1 and CDR2 from the germline V gene are SGHTA and FQGNSA. The CDR3 nucleotides read TGTGCCAGCAGCTTAGGGGTAGGGGGCGGCATTCAGTACTTC. Translation: CASSLGVGGGIQYF. Complete variable domain (other parts from reference TRBV7-2 and TRBJ2-4): GAGVSQSPSNKVTEKGKDVELRCDPISGHTALYWYRQSLGQGLEFLIYFQGNSAPDKSGLPSDRFSAERTGGSVSTLTIQRTQQEDSAVYLCASSLGVGGGIQYFGAGTRLSVL.

The chain couples TRBV5-1 to TRBJ1-3; D is undetermined. CDR1 is SGHRS and CDR2 is YFSETQ in the germline V gene. V was shortened by 0 bases and J by 1 base, with 5 bases between the two germline ends. CDR3 length: 14 amino acids. CDR3 region: CASSLELSGNTIYF. For the CDR3, the DNA is TGCGCCAGCAGCTTGGAGTTATCTGGAAACACCATATATTTT.

This clonotype has more than one count but fewer than ten. The V gene is TRBV3-1, the J gene TRBJ2-5, with 7 positions matching TRBD2. The V and J ends lost 1 base and 2 bases, in that order; junction bases with no gene match: 7. From germline, CDR1 is LGHDT and CDR2 YNNKEL (reference sequence). The CDR3 is 16 amino acids. As DNA, the CDR3 is TGTGCCAGCAGCCAAGGCCTAGGACTAGTTCAAGAGACCCAGTACTTC. This encodes CASSQGLGLVQETQYF.

V gene TRBV6-5 combines with J gene TRBJ2-5, with D tentatively TRBD1 (6 bases). The length of the CDR3 is 15 residues. Germline V gene data show CDR1 as MNHEY and CDR2 as SVGAGI. V was cut by 2 bases and J by 5 bases, with 15 bases left in between. CDR3 residues: CASSYGGTLRETQYF. DNA of the CDR3: TGTGCCAGCAGTTACGGGGGCACACTGAGGGAGACCCAGTACTTC.

This clonotype was found a few times. The chain combines TRBV27 with TRBJ2-1, with D unclear. This CDR3 comprises 15 residues. Germline lookup yields CDR1 MNHEY and CDR2 SMNVEV (reference sequence). V lost 0 bases, J lost 6 bases, and 12 bases lay in between. The CDR3 DNA follows: TGTGCCAGCAGTTTATCGGTCGTGTGGTCCAATGAGCAGTTCTTC. It yields the protein CASSLSVVWSNEQFF.

The CDR3 loop is CASSQDPPGATNEKLFF. CDR3 nucleotide sequence: TGCGCCAGCAGCCAAGATCCCCCAGGGGCAACTAATGAAAAACTGTTTTTT. This rearrangement joins TRBV4-1 to TRBJ1-4; D possibly corresponds to TRBD1 (6 bases). The CDR3 sequence is 17 residues long. The V end lost 0 bases, the J end lost 0 bases, and 11 bases lay between the germline ends. The germline gives CDR1 MGHRA, CDR2 YSYEKL.

This clonotype has a handful of counts. V and J are TRBV15 and TRBJ2-7; TRBD1 is a possible D gene (6 bases). Germline CDR1 LNHNV, CDR2 YYDKDF (reference sequence). Trimming removed 5 bases from V and 0 bases from J, with 17 bases in between. The CDR3 consists of 16 residues. CDR3 bases: TGTGCCACCAGCGCGAACCGGGACACGAGCTCCTACGAGCAGTACTTC. This sequence encodes CATSANRDTSSYEQYF.

This clonotype appeared a few times. V is TRBV3-1 and J is TRBJ2-5; D possibly corresponds to TRBD2 (5 bases). CDR1 and CDR2 from the germline V gene are LGHDT and YNNKEL (reference sequence). V gave up 4 bases and J gave up 5 bases, with 11 bases separating them. There are 13 residues in the CDR3. The CDR3 sequence is CASSLSRRETQYF. For the CDR3, the DNA is TGTGCCAGCAGCCTAAGCCGGAGGGAGACCCAGTACTTC.

This clonotype has a handful of counts. CDR3 sequence (DNA): TGTGCCAGCTCGCGCCGGGACAGCGGTGAAAAACTGTTTTTT. Translation: CASSRRDSGEKLFF. The chain couples TRBV18 to TRBJ1-4, with 7 bases aligning to TRBD1. From germline, CDR1 is KGHSH and CDR2 LQKENI. V lost 6 bases and J lost 7; bases outside the gene matches: 8. There are 14 residues in the CDR3.

This clonotype was detected only once. The chain has TRBV28 and TRBJ2-3; possible D gene TRBD2, 7 bases. The V end lost 4 bases, the J end lost 0 bases, and 17 bases lay between the germline ends. Per germline, CDR1 MDHEN and CDR2 SYDVKM. There are 17 residues in the CDR3. CDR3 residues: CASSWGGHGSSTDTQYF. In DNA form, the CDR3 reads TGTGCCAGCAGTTGGGGGGGACACGGATCTAGCACAGATACGCAGTATTTT.

This clonotype came up a few times. V usage is TRBV2 and J usage is TRBJ2-1; D is tentatively TRBD1 or TRBD2 (5 bases each). Germline V gene sequence: CDR1 SNHLY, CDR2 FYNNEI. Trimming pared 0 bases from V and 6 bases from J, leaving 9 bases between. The CDR3 length is 14 residues. The CDR3, as DNA: TGTGCCAGCAGTGAAGCCTGGGACGTCAATGAGCAGTTCTTC. This translates into CASSEAWDVNEQFF.